This T cell receptor beta chain was profiled in a study of T cell responses to AZD1222 COVID-19 vaccine. Trimming shortened V by 5 bases and J by 4 bases, and 12 bases separated the two germline ends. There are 14 residues in the CDR3. The germline gives CDR1 MDHEN, CDR2 SYDVKM. This table comes from immunoSEQ multiplex PCR, and its TCRdb copy is limited to in-frame clones, with some not included. The table lists 150,000 to 200,000 clones, 70% to 90% of them singletons. The TCR originated in an adult who received the AZD1222 COVID-19 vaccine. The sequenced sample was peripheral blood, obtained 28 days after the second AZD1222 dose. J is TRBJ2-1 and V is TRBV28; a possible D gene is TRBD2 (6 bases). The CDR3 sequence is CASSGGTDYNEQFF. DNA for the CDR3: TGTGCCAGCAGTGGGGGGACGGATTACAATGAGCAGTTCTTC. Drawing the rest from reference TRBV28 and TRBJ2-1, the complete variable domain is DVKVTQSSRYLVKRTGEKVFLECVQDMDHENMFWYRQDPGLGLRLIYFSYDVKMKEKGDIPEGYSVSREKKERFSLILESASTNQTSMYLCASSGGTDYNEQFFGPGTRLTVL.